The T cell receptor (beta chain) described here comes from a study of regulatory T cells in long-lasting Graves disease. Findings and limits, study-wide: Persistent disease was characterized by preferential usage of TRBV28, TRBJ1-2 and TRBJ2-5.

Arm-PCR of CDR3 regions and iRepertoire HTBI primers were used to build TCR beta libraries. A single record per CDR3 protein comes from TCRdb applying MiXCR to the multiplex PCR reads. The table records over 500,000 distinct CDR3 sequences, approximately 15% of them present only once. This clonotype was counted at least ten times. Its specificity is unknown. CDR3 length: 14 residues. CDR1 is SGHTA, CDR2 FQGNSA, per germline. V was cut by 3 bases and J by 1 base, with 10 bases left in between. Specified time point: newly diagnosed GD, antithyroid drugs for less than 3 months. Generation of the TCR library employed RNA extracted from PBMCs. This sample also belongs to another study, concerning T cells in Graves' hyperthyroidism and ophthalmopathy. That investigation notes: Initially, a first-round RT-PCR of the TCR CDR3 employed the HTBI primer set. Blood samples included most of the expanded thyroid clonotypes exceeding 0.001.

The chain uses TRBV7-2 and TRBJ2-7; a weak D match, TRBD2 (6 bases). This material consisted of peripheral blood mononuclear cells (PBMCs), taken at new diagnosis, from a patient treated with antithyroid drugs. This TCR came from a woman in her thirties with Graves disease. CDR3 protein: CASSFYGSSYEQYF. The CDR3 DNA reads TGTGCCAGCAGCTTTTACGGGAGTTCCTACGAGCAGTACTTC. Variable domain in full (rest from reference TRBV7-2 and TRBJ2-7): GAGVSQSPSNKVTEKGKDVELRCDPISGHTALYWYRQSLGQGLEFLIYFQGNSAPDKSGLPSDRFSAERTGGSVSTLTIQRTQQEDSAVYLCASSFYGSSYEQYFGPGTRLTVT.